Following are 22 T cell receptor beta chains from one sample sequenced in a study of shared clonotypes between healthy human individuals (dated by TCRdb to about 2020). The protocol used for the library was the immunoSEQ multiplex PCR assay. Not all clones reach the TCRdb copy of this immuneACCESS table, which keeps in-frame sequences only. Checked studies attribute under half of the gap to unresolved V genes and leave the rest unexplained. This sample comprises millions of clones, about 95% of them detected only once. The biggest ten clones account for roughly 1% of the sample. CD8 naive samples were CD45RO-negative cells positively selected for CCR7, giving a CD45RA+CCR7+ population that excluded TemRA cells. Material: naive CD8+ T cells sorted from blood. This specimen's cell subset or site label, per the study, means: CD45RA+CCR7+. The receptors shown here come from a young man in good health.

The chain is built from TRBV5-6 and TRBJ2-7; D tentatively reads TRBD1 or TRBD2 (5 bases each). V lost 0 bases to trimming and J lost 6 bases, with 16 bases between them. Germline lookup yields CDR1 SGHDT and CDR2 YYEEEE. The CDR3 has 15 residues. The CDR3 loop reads CASSLEGGGWPEQYF. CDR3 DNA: TGTGCCAGCAGCTTGGAGGGTGGGGGATGGCCCGAGCAGTACTTC.

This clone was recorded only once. CDR3 bases: TGTGCCAGCAGCTATGGGACAGGGGGCTATCAGCCCCAGCATTTT. The encoded protein is CASSYGTGGYQPQHF. J is TRBJ1-5 and V is TRBV5-6; 12 bases line up with TRBD1. Unmatched junction bases numbered 3, after V lost 3 bases and J lost 5 bases. Germline V gene sequence: CDR1 SGHDT, CDR2 YYEEEE. This CDR3 spans 15 amino acids.

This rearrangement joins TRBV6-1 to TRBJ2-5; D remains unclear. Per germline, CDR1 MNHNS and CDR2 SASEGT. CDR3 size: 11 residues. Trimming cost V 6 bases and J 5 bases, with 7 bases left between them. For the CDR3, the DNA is TGTGCCAGCAGATCCTACGAGACCCAGTACTTC. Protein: CASRSYETQYF.

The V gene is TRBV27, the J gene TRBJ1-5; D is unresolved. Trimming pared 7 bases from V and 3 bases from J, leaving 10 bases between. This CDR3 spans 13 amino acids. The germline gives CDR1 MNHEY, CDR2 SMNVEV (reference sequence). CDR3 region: CASNSGINQPQHF. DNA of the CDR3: TGTGCCAGCAACTCCGGGATCAATCAGCCCCAGCATTTT.

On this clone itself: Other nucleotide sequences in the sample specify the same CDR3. This CDR3 is CASSPGPYEQYF. Written as DNA, the CDR3 is TGCGCCAGCAGCCCAGGTCCCTACGAGCAGTACTTC. V is TRBV10-2 and J is TRBJ2-7; D unclear. V dropped 6 bases and J dropped 2 bases, with 8 bases sitting between them. The length of the CDR3 is 12 residues. Per the germline V gene, CDR1 is WSHSY and CDR2 is SAAADI.

The CDR3 region is CASLFGETQYF. CDR3 bases: TGTGCCAGCCTATTTGGAGAGACCCAGTACTTC. V and J are TRBV2 and TRBJ2-5; D is unclear. The V end lost 8 bases, the J end lost 4 bases, and 8 bases lay between the germline ends. In germline, CDR1 is SNHLY, CDR2 FYNNEI. This CDR3 is 11 amino acids long.

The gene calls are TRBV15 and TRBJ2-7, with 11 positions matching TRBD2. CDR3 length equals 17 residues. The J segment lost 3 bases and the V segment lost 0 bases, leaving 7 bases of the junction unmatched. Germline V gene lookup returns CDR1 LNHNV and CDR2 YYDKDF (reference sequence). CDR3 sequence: CATSRDGDLAGGYEQYF. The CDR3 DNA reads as TGTGCCACCAGCAGAGATGGGGACCTAGCGGGAGGCTACGAGCAGTACTTC.

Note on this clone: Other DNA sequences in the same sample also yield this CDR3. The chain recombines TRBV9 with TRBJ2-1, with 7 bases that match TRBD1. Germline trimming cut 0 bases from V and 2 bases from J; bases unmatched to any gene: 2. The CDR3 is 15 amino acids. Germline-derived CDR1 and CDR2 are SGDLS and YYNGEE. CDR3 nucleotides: TGTGCCAGCAGCGTAGAAGGGGGCACCTACAATGAGCAGTTCTTC. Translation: CASSVEGGTYNEQFF.

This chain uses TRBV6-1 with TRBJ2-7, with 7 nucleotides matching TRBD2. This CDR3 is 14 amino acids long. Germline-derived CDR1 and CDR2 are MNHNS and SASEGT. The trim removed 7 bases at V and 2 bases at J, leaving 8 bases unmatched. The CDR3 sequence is CASTDRDYTYEQYF. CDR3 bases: TGTGCCAGCACCGACCGGGACTATACCTACGAGCAGTACTTC.

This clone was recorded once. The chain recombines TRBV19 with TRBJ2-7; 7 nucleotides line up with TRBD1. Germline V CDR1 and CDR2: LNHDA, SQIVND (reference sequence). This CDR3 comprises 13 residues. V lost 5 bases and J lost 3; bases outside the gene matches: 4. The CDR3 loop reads CASSWTGDYEQYF. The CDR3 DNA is TGTGCCAGTAGTTGGACAGGAGACTACGAGCAGTACTTC.

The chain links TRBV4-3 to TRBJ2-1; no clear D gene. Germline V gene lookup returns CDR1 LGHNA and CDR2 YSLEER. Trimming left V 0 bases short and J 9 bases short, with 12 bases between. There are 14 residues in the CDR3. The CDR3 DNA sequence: TGCGCCAGCAGCCAAGATCCCCTGACATTTGAGCAGTTCTTC. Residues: CASSQDPLTFEQFF.

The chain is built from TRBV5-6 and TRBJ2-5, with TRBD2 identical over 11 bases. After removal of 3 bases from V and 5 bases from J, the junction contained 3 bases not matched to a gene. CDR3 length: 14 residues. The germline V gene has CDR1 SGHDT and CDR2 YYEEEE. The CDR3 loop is CASSSTSGVETQYF. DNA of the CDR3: TGTGCCAGCAGCTCGACTAGCGGGGTGGAGACCCAGTACTTC.

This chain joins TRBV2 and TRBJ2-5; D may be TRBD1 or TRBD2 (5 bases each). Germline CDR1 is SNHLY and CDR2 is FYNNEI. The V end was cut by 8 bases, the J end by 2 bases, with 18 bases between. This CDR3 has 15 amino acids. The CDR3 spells CASPQIGTGQETQYF. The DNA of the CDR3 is TGTGCCAGCCCCCAGATCGGGACCGGTCAAGAGACCCAGTACTTC.

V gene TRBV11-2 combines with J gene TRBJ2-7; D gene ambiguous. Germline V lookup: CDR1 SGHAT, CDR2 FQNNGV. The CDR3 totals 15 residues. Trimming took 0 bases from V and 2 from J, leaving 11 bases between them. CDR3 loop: CASSLDLGWPYEQYF. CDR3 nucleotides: TGTGCCAGCAGCTTAGATCTAGGGTGGCCCTACGAGCAGTACTTC.

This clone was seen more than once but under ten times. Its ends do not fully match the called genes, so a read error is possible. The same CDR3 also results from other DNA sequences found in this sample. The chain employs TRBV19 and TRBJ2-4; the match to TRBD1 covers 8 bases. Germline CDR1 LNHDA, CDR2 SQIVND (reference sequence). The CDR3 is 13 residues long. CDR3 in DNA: TGTGCCAGTAGCCCGACAGGGGCGGACATACAGTACTTC. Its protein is CASSPTGADIQYF.

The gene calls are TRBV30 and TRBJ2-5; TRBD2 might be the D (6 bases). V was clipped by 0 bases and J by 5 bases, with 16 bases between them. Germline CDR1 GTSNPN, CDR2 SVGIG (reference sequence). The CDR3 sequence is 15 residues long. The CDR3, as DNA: TGTGCCTGGAGTGTAATGGCCGGCCGGGGGGAGACCCAGTACTTC. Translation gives CAWSVMAGRGETQYF.

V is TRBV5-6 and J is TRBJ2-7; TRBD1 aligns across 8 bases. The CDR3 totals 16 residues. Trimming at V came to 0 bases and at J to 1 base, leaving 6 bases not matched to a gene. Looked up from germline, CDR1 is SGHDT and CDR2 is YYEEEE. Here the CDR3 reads CASSLEGRGRSYEQYF. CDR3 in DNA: TGTGCCAGCAGCTTGGAAGGCAGGGGGCGATCCTACGAGCAGTACTTC.

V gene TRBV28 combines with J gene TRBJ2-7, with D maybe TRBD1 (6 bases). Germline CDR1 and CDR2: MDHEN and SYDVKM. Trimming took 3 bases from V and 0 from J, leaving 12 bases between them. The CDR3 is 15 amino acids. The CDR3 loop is CASSLSTGLSYEQYF. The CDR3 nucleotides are TGTGCCAGCAGTTTGTCTACAGGGCTCTCCTACGAGCAGTACTTC.

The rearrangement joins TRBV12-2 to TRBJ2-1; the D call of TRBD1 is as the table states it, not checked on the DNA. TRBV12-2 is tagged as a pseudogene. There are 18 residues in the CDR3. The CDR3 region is CASRWGQDDADPYNEQFF. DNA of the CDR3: TGTGCAAGTCGCTGGGGACAGGATGACGCCGACCCCTACAATGAGCAGTTCTTC.

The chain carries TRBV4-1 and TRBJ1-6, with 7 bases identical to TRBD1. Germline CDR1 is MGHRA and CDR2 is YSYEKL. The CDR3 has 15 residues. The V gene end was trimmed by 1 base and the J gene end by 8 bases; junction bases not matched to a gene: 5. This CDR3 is CASSQAPTGDSPLHF. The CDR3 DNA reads TGCGCCAGCAGCCAAGCCCCAACAGGGGATTCACCCCTCCACTTT.

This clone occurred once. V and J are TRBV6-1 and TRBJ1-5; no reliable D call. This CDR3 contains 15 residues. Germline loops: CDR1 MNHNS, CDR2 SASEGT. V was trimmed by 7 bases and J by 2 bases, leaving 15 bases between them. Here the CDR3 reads CASIQVGWGNQPQHF. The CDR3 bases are TGTGCCAGCATCCAGGTTGGCTGGGGCAATCAGCCCCAGCATTTT.

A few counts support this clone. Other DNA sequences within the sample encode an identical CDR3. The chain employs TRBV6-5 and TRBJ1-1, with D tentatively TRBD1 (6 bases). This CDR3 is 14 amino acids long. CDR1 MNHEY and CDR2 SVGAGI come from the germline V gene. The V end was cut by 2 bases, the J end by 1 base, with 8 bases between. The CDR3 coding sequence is TGTGCCAGCAGTTACGGGGGCCCGAACACTGAAGCTTTCTTT. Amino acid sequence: CASSYGGPNTEAFF.